The present TCR beta chain was sequenced within a study of blood T cell repertoires in COVID-19. Study-level background: Sources were T cells, B-cell-depleted T cells, or PBMCs; the material itself was cDNA or gDNA.

The protocol was immunoSEQ multiplex PCR, while the TCRdb copy is restricted to in-frame clones and leaves out a portion. Among around 260,000 clones, approximately 91% were seen once, and the ten largest hold around 2.6%. V lost 4 bases and J lost 1, with 17 bases in between. This CDR3 comprises 16 residues. From germline, CDR1 is MNHEY and CDR2 SVGAGI. The specimen was peripheral blood. V usage is TRBV6-5 and J usage is TRBJ2-7, with D perhaps matching TRBD1 (7 bases). The TCR sequence derives from a person under 30 with COVID-19, enrolled during active disease. The CDR3 nucleotides read TGTGCCAGCAGTTTTCCCCGACAGGGACTTTCCTACGAGCAGTACTTC. Encoded protein: CASSFPRQGLSYEQYF.